Listed here are 7 T cell receptor beta chains from one sample, sequenced in a study of T cell repertoires in cytomegalovirus infection. TCRdb fed the reads into MiXCR, producing one record per CDR3 protein. In the table there are hundreds of thousands of distinct CDR3 sequences, 30% to 40% of which are singletons. The sample taken for sequencing was PBMCs. These receptors all come from a human donor in good health (CMV status not recorded). Some clones in this sample may be carry-over from other donors' samples.

This clonotype was found a few times. The chain employs TRBV14 and TRBJ2-7, with 7 bases identical to TRBD1. The V and J ends lost 1 base and 6 bases, in that order; junction bases with no gene match: 6. Germline V gives CDR1 SGHDN, CDR2 FVKESK. The CDR3 runs to 14 residues. The CDR3 nucleotides read TGTGCCAGCAGCCAAGCCACAGGGGTCGGCGAGCAGTACTTC. Protein sequence: CASSQATGVGEQYF.

This chain uses TRBV20-1 with TRBJ2-7; D is possibly TRBD1 (7 bases). The CDR3 loop spans 14 amino acids. In germline, CDR1 is DFQATT, CDR2 SNEGSKA (reference sequence). Trimming took 5 bases from V and 7 from J, leaving 21 bases between them. The CDR3 region is CSAFWTGPAGEQYF. The CDR3 DNA is TGCAGTGCTTTTTGGACAGGTCCCGCGGGGGAGCAGTACTTC.

Many counts were recorded for this clonotype. The genes are TRBV7-9 and TRBJ1-5, with D possibly matching TRBD1 (5 bases). CDR1 and CDR2 from the germline V gene are SEHNR and FQNEAQ (reference sequence). V gave up 1 base and J gave up 7 bases, with 11 bases separating them. The CDR3 length is 14 residues. CDR3 region: CASSLDQGGQPQHF. The DNA for the CDR3 is TGTGCCAGCAGCTTAGACCAGGGAGGCCAGCCCCAGCATTTT. The full variable domain, with the rest looked up from reference TRBV7-9 and TRBJ1-5, is DTGVSQNPRHKITKRGQNVTFRCDPISEHNRLYWYRQTLGQGPEFLTYFQNEAQLEKSRLLSDRFSAERPKGSFSTLEIQRTEQGDSAMYLCASSLDQGGQPQHFGDGTRLSIL.

The gene calls are TRBV27 and TRBJ2-1; 10 positions agree with TRBD2. V lost 0 bases, J lost 8 bases, and 25 bases stayed unmatched. Germline V gene lookup returns CDR1 MNHEY and CDR2 SMNVEV (reference sequence). The CDR3 contains 22 residues. In nucleotides, the CDR3 is TGTGCCAGCAGTTTATCGAGCATCGCCCGTGTCCTCAGCGGGGGGGCAATCGATGAGCAGTTCTTC. Residues: CASSLSSIARVLSGGAIDEQFF.

This clonotype has more than one count but fewer than ten. The V and J genes are TRBV4-2 and TRBJ1-2; possibly TRBD1 for D (6 bases). This CDR3 contains 15 residues. Germline V lookup: CDR1 LGHNA, CDR2 YNFKEQ. Trimming cost V 6 bases and J 8 bases, with 22 bases left between them. CDR3 in amino acids: CASRDRQEAFGGYTF. In nucleotides, the CDR3 is TGTGCCAGCAGGGACAGACAAGAGGCTTTCGGGGGCTACACCTTC.

The V call is TRBV9, the J call TRBJ2-1, with D perhaps TRBD1 (6 bases). Germline assignment: CDR1 SGDLS and CDR2 YYNGEE. This CDR3 has 17 amino acids. V lost 0 bases and J 0 bases, leaving 13 bases between the germline ends. This chain's CDR3 is CASSVVGARSSYNEQFF. CDR3 in DNA: TGTGCCAGCAGCGTAGTGGGGGCGAGGAGCTCCTACAATGAGCAGTTCTTC.

This clonotype was detected only a few times. This chain joins TRBV12-3 or TRBV12-4 and TRBJ2-1, with 7 bases fitting TRBD1. CDR3 length: 15 residues. Losses at the gene ends were 6 bases for V and 7 bases for J; bases not matched to a gene: 12. As DNA, the CDR3 is TGTGCCAGCAGGCGCAGACAGGGCCAGGGAAATGAGCAGTTCTTC. Protein sequence: CASRRRQGQGNEQFF.